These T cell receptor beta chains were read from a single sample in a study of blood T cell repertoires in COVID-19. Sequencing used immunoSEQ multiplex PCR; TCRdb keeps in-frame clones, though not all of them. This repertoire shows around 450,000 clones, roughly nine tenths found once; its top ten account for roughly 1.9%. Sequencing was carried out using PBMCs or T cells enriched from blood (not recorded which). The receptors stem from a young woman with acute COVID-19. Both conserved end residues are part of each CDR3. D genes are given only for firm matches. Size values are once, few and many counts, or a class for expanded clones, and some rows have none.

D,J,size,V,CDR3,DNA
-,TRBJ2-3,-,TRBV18,CASSPAEEDTQYF,TGTGCCAGCTCACCAGCCGAAGAGGATACGCAGTATTTT
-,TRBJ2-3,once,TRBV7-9,CASSPTQYF,TGTGCCAGCAGCCCAACGCAGTATTTT
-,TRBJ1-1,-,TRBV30,CAWSVQQNTEAFF,TGTGCCTGGAGTGTACAACAGAACACTGAAGCTTTCTTT
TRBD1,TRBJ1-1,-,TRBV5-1,CASSLAGQGATAEAFF,TGCGCCAGCAGCTTGGCGGGACAGGGGGCGACGGCTGAAGCTTTCTTT
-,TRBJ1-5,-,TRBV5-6,CASSGGQRQPQHF,TGTGCCAGCAGCGGGGGACAACGGCAGCCCCAGCATTTT
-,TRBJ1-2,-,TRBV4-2,CASSQDLRQNYGYTF,TGTGCCAGCAGCCAAGATCTCAGACAGAACTATGGCTACACCTTC
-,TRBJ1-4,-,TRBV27,CASSKQTTNEKLFF,TGTGCCAGCAGTAAACAGACAACTAATGAAAAACTGTTTTTT
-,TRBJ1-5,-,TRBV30,CAWSQADQPQHF,TGTGCCTGGAGCCAGGCAGATCAGCCCCAGCATTTT
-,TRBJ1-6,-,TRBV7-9,CASTKHLGTQNSPLHF,TGTGCCAGCACCAAACATTTGGGGACACAGAATTCACCCCTCCACTTT
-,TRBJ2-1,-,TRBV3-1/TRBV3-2,CASSQDDRGEQFF,TGTGCCAGCAGCCAAGATGATCGAGGTGAGCAGTTCTTC
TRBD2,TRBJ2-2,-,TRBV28,CATTASGSGLFF,TGTGCCACCACGGCTAGCGGGAGCGGGCTGTTTTTT
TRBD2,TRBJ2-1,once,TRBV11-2,CASSSRLAGRDEQFF,TGTGCCAGCAGCTCCCGACTAGCGGGGAGGGATGAGCAGTTCTTC